These T cell receptor beta chains were read from a single sample in a study of blood T cell repertoires in COVID-19. The assay was immunoSEQ multiplex PCR, and TCRdb's table has in-frame clones only and misses some. The sample has around 160,000 clones; around 82% are singletons. Sequencing was performed on peripheral blood. These receptors were obtained from a man in his 60s with active or convalescent COVID-19. CDR3s include the opening cysteine and the closing phenylalanine or tryptophan. The D gene is left open where the match is weak. For some rows the clone size is stated as once, few or many, or as a class when expanded; others skip it.

size,V,J,D,CDR3,DNA
NA,TRBV5-4,TRBJ2-1,TRBD2,CASRSELAGLDNEQFF,TGTGCCAGCAGGTCCGAACTAGCGGGACTCGACAATGAGCAGTTCTTC
NA,TRBV10-2,TRBJ1-4,NA,CASSAPGAANEKLFF,TGCGCCAGCAGTGCTCCCGGAGCAGCTAATGAAAAACTGTTTTTT
once,TRBV2,TRBJ1-1,NA,CASSEGMTFTEAFF,TGTGCCAGCAGTGAAGGGATGACTTTTACTGAAGCTTTCTTT
NA,TRBV5-8,TRBJ2-7,NA,CASSLPDSGYEQYF,TGTGCCAGCAGCCTACCGGACTCAGGCTACGAGCAGTACTTC
NA,TRBV10-1,TRBJ1-1,TRBD1,CASSYRGDTEAFF,TGCGCCAGCAGTTACAGGGGGGACACTGAAGCTTTCTTT
NA,TRBV11-2,TRBJ2-2,TRBD2,CASSRRLAANTGELFF,TGTGCCAGCAGCCGACGACTAGCGGCTAACACCGGGGAGCTGTTTTTT
NA,TRBV7-9,TRBJ1-1,TRBD1,CASSLGQGARNTEAFF,TGTGCCAGCAGCTTAGGGCAGGGGGCGCGAAACACTGAAGCTTTCTTT
NA,TRBV9,TRBJ1-6,NA,CASSVGGEDSPLHF,TGTGCCAGCAGCGTAGGTGGGGAGGATTCACCCCTCCACTTT
few,TRBV6-4,TRBJ2-3,TRBD2,CASSHGRDTDTQYF,TGTGCCAGCAGCCATGGGAGGGACACAGATACGCAGTATTTT
NA,TRBV5-1,TRBJ1-1,NA,CASSARQNTEAFF,TGCGCCAGCAGCGCGAGACAGAACACTGAAGCTTTCTTT
NA,TRBV3-1/TRBV3-2,TRBJ1-4,TRBD1,CASSPGQGNEKLFF,TGTGCCAGCAGCCCCGGACAGGGAAATGAAAAACTGTTTTTT
NA,TRBV18,TRBJ2-5,NA,CASSPFQGETQYF,TGTGCCAGCTCACCATTTCAGGGAGAGACCCAGTACTTC
once,TRBV3-1/TRBV3-2,TRBJ2-3,TRBD1,CASSQQGADTQYF,TGTGCCAGCAGCCAACAGGGGGCAGATACGCAGTATTTT
NA,TRBV5-4,TRBJ1-2,TRBD1,CASSSENRGNYGYTF,TGTGCCAGCAGCTCAGAGAACAGGGGGAACTATGGCTACACCTTC
NA,TRBV7-6,TRBJ1-2,TRBD1,CASSCDRGQVDTF,TGTGCCAGCAGCTGCGACAGGGGGCAGGTAGACACCTTC
NA,TRBV7-8,TRBJ1-5,NA,CASSLVRDQPQHF,TGTGCCAGCAGCTTAGTGCGGGATCAGCCCCAGCATTTT
NA,TRBV6-5,TRBJ1-4,NA,CASSYDPGSGKKLFF,TGTGCCAGCAGTTACGATCCGGGGAGCGGGAAAAAACTGTTTTTT
NA,TRBV9,TRBJ2-5,NA,CASSGGSGQETQYF,TGTGCCAGCAGCGGTGGGAGCGGACAAGAGACCCAGTACTTC
few,TRBV9,TRBJ1-1,NA,CASSVDPDSNTEAFF,TGTGCCAGCAGCGTAGACCCGGACTCCAACACTGAAGCTTTCTTT
few,TRBV18,TRBJ1-5,NA,CASSPGQGQPQHF,TGTGCCAGCTCACCCGGGCAGGGACAGCCCCAGCATTTT
NA,TRBV6-5,TRBJ2-1,TRBD2,CASSLERGGRDEQFF,TGTGCCAGCAGTTTAGAGCGGGGGGGCCGGGATGAGCAGTTCTTC
NA,TRBV3-1/TRBV3-2,TRBJ1-5,NA,CASKGGTHSNQPQHF,TGTGCCAGCAAGGGTGGGACTCATAGCAATCAGCCCCAGCATTTT
NA,TRBV21-1,TRBJ2-1,NA,CASSKTTSTGTRVGNEQFF,TGTGCCAGCAGCAAAACCACATCGACCGGGACTAGGGTAGGCAATGAGCAGTTCTTC
NA,TRBV14,TRBJ2-1,NA,CASRREGRFNEQFF,TGTGCCAGCAGAAGAGAGGGCCGGTTCAATGAGCAGTTCTTC
NA,TRBV25-1,TRBJ1-4,NA,CASSDRGEVEKLFF,TGTGCCAGCAGTGACCGGGGAGAGGTGGAAAAACTGTTTTTT
NA,TRBV11-2,TRBJ2-4,NA,CASTARGRESVIQYF,TGTGCCAGCACCGCGCGGGGCCGGGAGTCAGTGATTCAGTACTTC
NA,TRBV4-1,TRBJ2-1,TRBD1,CASTSLTTGPKQFF,TGCGCCAGCACGTCTCTGACGACAGGGCCTAAGCAGTTCTTC